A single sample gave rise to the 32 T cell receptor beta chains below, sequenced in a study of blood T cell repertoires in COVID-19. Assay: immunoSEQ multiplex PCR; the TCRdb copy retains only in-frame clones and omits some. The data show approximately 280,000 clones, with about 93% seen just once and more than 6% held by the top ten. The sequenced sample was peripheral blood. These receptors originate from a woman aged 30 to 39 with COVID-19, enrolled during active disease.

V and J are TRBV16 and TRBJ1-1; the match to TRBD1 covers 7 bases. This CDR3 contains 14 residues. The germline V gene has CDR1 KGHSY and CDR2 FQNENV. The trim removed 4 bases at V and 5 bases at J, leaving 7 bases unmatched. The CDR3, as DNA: TGTGCCAGCAGCCTATACAGGGGAGGAACTGAAGCTTTCTTT. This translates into CASSLYRGGTEAFF.

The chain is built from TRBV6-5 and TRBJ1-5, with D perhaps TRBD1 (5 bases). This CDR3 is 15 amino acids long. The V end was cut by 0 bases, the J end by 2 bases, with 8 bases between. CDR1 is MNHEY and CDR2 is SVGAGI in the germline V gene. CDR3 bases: TGTGCCAGCAGTTACTCGGGGGGTCGCAATCAGCCCCAGCATTTT. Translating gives CASSYSGGRNQPQHF.

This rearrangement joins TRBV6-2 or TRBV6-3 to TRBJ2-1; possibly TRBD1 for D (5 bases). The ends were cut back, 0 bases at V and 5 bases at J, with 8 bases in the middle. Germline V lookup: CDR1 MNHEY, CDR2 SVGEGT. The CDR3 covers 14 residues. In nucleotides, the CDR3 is TGTGCCAGCAGTTACTCTTACAGGAACAATGAGCAGTTCTTC. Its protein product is CASSYSYRNNEQFF.

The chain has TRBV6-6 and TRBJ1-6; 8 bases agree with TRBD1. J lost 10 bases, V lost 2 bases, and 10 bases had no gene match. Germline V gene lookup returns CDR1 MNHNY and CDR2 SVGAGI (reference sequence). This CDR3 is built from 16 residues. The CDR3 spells CASSYSRGPLRSPLHF. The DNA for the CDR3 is TGTGCCAGCAGTTACAGCAGGGGGCCCCTTCGCTCACCCCTCCACTTT.

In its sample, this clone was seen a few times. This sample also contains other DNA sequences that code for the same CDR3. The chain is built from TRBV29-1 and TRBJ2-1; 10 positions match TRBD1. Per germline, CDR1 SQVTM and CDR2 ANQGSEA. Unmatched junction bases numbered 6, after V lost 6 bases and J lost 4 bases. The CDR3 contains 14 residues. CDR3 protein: CSVLDRGLYNEQFF. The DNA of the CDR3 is TGCAGCGTGCTCGACAGGGGGCTGTACAATGAGCAGTTCTTC.

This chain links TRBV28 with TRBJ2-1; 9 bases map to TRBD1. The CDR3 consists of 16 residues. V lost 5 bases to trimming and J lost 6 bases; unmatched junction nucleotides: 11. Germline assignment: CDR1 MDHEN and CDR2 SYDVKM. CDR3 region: CASSPPGQGLSNEQFF. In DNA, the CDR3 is TGTGCCAGCAGTCCCCCGGGACAGGGTTTAAGCAATGAGCAGTTCTTC.

The CDR3 region is CASRRDSSNQPQHF. CDR3 in DNA: TGTGCCAGCAGGCGGGACAGTAGCAATCAGCCCCAGCATTTT. This chain uses TRBV6-5 with TRBJ1-5, with TRBD1 matching 7 bases. The CDR3 covers 14 residues. V lost 6 bases and J lost 0; bases outside the gene matches: 2. Germline V lookup: CDR1 MNHEY, CDR2 SVGAGI.

CDR3 loop: CASTRGGSTDTQYF. The CDR3 DNA reads TGTGCCAGCACCCGCGGAGGTAGCACAGATACGCAGTATTTT. The chain joins TRBV6-5 to TRBJ2-3; weak D call: TRBD2 (5 bases). In germline, CDR1 is MNHEY, CDR2 SVGAGI. The germline V and J ends were trimmed by 7 bases and 0 bases, with 11 bases remaining between them. The CDR3 is 14 amino acids.

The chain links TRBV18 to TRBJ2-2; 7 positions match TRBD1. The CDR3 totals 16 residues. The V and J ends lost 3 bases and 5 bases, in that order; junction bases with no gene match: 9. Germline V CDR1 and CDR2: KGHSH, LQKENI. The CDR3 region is CASSPTMDRQTGELFF. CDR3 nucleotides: TGTGCCAGCTCACCCACTATGGACAGGCAGACCGGGGAGCTGTTTTTT.

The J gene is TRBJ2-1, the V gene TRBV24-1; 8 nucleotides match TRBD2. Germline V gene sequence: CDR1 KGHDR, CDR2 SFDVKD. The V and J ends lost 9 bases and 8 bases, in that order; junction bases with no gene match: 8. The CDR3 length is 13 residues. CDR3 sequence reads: CATGGTSSYEQFF. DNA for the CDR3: TGTGCCACCGGAGGGACTAGTTCATATGAGCAGTTCTTC.

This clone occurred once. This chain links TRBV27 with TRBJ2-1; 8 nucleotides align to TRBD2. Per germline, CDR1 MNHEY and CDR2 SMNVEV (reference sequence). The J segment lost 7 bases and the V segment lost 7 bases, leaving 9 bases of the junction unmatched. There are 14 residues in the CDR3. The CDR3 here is CASIVAGGPNEQFF. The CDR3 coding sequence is TGTGCCAGCATAGTGGCGGGAGGTCCTAATGAGCAGTTCTTC.

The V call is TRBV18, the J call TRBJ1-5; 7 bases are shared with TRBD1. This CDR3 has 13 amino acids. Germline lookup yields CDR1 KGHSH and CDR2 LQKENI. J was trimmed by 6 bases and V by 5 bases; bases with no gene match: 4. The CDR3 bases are TGTGCCAGCTCATCGGACAGGTTTCAGCCCCAGCATTTT. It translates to CASSSDRFQPQHF. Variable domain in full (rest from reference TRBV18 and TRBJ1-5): NAGVMQNPRHLVRRRGQEARLRCSPMKGHSHVYWYRQLPEEGLKFMVYLQKENIIDESGMPKERFSAEFPKEGPSILRIQQVVRGDSAAYFCASSSDRFQPQHFGDGTRLSIL.

CDR3 loop: CASSGGTWLLGYTF. The CDR3 DNA sequence: TGTGCCAGCAGCGGGGGGACATGGCTCCTTGGCTACACCTTC. V gene TRBV9 combines with J gene TRBJ1-2; tentatively, D is TRBD1 (6 bases). Germline values: CDR1 SGDLS, CDR2 YYNGEE. This CDR3 comprises 14 residues. V lost 3 bases and J 7 bases, leaving 16 bases between the germline ends.

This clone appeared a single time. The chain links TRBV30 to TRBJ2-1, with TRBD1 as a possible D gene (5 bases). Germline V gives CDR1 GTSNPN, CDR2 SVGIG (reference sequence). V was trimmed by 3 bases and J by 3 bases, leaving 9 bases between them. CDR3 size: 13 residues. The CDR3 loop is CAWSFDSYNEQFF. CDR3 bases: TGTGCCTGGAGCTTCGACAGCTACAATGAGCAGTTCTTC.

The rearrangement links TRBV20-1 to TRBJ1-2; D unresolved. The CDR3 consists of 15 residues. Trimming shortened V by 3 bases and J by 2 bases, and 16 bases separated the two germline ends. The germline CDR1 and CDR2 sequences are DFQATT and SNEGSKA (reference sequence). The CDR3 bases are TGCAGTGCTAGTAGTGGTGCGATTTTCAACTATGGCTACACCTTC. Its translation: CSASSGAIFNYGYTF.

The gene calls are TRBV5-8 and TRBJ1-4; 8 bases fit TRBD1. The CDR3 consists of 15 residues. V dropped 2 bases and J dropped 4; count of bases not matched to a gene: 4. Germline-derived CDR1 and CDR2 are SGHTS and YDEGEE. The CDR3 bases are TGTGCCAGCAGCTTACGGGGACAGGTTAATGAAAAACTGTTTTTT. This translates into CASSLRGQVNEKLFF.

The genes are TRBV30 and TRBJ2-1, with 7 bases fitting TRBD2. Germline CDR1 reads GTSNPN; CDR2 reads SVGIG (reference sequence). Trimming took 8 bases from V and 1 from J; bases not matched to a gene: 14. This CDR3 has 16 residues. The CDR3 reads CAGIQEAGASYNEQFF. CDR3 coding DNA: TGTGCCGGTATTCAGGAGGCGGGAGCTTCCTACAATGAGCAGTTCTTC.

CDR3 nucleotides: TGTGCCAGCAGCACCGAGCCGGGACAGTCGGGCTACACCTTC. Residues: CASSTEPGQSGYTF. The rearrangement uses TRBV7-2 and TRBJ1-2; TRBD1 agrees at 7 bases. With 5 bases clipped from V and 8 bases from J, the junction kept 11 bases outside the gene matches. This CDR3 spans 14 amino acids. Germline V gene lookup returns CDR1 SGHTA and CDR2 FQGNSA.

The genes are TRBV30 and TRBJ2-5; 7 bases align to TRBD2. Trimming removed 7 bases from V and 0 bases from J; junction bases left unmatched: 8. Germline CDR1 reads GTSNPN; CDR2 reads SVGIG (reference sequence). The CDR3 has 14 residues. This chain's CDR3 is CALRAGRYQETQYF. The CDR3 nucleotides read TGTGCCTTGCGAGCGGGGCGGTACCAAGAGACCCAGTACTTC.

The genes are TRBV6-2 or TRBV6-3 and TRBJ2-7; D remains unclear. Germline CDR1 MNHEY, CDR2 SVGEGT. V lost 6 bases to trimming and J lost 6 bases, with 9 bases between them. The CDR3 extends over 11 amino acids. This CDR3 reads CASSPSGEQYF. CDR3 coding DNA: TGTGCCAGCAGCCCTTCCGGCGAGCAGTACTTC.

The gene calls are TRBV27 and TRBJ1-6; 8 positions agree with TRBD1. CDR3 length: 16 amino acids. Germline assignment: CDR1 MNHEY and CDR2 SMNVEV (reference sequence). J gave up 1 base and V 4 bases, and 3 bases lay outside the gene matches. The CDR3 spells CASSSDRGSYNSPLHF. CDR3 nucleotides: TGTGCCAGCAGTTCTGACAGGGGTTCCTATAATTCACCCCTCCACTTT.

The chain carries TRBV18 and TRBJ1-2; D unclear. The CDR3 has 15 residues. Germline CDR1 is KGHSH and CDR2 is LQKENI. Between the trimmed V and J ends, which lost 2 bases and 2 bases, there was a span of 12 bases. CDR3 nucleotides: TGTGCCAGCTCACCATATACAACAGAAAACTATGGCTACACCTTC. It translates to CASSPYTTENYGYTF.

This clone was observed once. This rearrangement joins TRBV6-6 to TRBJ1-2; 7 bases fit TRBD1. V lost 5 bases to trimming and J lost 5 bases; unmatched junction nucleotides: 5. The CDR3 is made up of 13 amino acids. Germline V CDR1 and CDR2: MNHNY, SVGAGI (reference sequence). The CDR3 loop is CASSTGQKYGYTF. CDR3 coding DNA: TGTGCCAGCAGTACGGGACAGAAGTATGGCTACACCTTC.

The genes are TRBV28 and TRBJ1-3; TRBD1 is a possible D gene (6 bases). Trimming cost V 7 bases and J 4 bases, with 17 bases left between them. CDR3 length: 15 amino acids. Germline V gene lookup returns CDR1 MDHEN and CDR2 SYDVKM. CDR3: CASTAPGQGGNTIYF. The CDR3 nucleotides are TGTGCCAGCACCGCACCGGGACAAGGAGGAAACACCATATATTTT.

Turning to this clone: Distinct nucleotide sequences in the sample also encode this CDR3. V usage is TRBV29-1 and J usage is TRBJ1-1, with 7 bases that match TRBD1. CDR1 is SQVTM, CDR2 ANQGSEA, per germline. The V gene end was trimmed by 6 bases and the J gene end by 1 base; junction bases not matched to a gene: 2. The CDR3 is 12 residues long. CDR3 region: CSVRQGNTEAFF. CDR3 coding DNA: TGCAGCGTCCGACAGGGGAACACTGAAGCTTTCTTT.

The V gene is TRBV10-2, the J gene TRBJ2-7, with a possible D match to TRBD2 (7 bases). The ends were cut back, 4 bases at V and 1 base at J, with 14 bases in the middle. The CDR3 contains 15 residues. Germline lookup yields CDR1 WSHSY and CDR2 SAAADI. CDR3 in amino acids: CASSGIGGQSYEQYF. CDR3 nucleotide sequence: TGCGCCAGCAGTGGGATCGGGGGGCAATCCTACGAGCAGTACTTC.

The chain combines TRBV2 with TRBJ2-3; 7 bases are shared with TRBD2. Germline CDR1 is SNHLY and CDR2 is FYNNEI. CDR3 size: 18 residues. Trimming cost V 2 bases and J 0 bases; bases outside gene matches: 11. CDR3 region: CASSELLSGATSTDTQYF. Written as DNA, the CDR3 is TGTGCCAGCAGTGAATTATTGAGCGGGGCGACTAGCACAGATACGCAGTATTTT.

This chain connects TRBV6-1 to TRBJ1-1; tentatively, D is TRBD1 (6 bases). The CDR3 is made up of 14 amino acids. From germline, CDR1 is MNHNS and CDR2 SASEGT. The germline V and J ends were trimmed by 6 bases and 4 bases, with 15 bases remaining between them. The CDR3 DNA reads TGTGCCAGCAGGAGACCCGACAGGAGCACTGAAGCTTTCTTT. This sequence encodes CASRRPDRSTEAFF.

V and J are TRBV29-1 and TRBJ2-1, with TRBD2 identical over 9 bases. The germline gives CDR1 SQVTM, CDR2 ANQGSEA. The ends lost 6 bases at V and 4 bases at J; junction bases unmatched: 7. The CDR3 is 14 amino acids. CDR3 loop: CSVDTSGFYNEQFF. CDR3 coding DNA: TGCAGCGTGGACACTAGCGGGTTTTACAATGAGCAGTTCTTC.

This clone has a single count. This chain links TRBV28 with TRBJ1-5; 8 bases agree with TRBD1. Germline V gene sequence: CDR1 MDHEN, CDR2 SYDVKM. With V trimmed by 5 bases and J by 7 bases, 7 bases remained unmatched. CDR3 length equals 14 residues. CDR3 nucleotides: TGTGCCAGCAGTCTTGGACAGGGTAGGCAGCCCCAGCATTTT. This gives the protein CASSLGQGRQPQHF.

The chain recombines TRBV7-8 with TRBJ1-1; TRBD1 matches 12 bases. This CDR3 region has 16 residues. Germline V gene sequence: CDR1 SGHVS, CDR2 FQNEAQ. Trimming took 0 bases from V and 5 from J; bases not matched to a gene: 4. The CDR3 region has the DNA TGTGCCAGCAGCTTAGCGGGACAGGGGGCGGGAACTGAAGCTTTCTTT. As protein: CASSLAGQGAGTEAFF.

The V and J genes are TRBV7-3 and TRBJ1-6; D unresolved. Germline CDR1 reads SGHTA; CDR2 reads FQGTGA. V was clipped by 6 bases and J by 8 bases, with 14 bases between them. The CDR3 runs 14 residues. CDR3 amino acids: CASRGGNEHSPLHF. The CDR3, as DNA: TGTGCCAGCAGGGGAGGGAATGAACATTCACCCCTCCACTTT.